Each of the 32 T cell receptor beta chains below was sequenced from the same sample in a study of T cells in Graves' hyperthyroidism and ophthalmopathy. RNA transcripts were the template for amplifying TCR beta CDR3 regions. Carried out on the TCR CDR3, a first-round RT-PCR used the HTBI primer set. TCRdb used MiXCR to reprocess the multiplex PCR reads, holding one entry per CDR3 protein. The table shows approximately 260,000 distinct CDR3 sequences, with nearly 15% occurring only once. The material sequenced was blood. These receptors were obtained from a woman between 45 and 60 years old with Graves' hyperthyroidism that later progressed to Graves' ophthalmopathy.

This clonotype was detected ten times or more. The V call is TRBV29-1, the J call TRBJ1-2; D gene uncertain. The V and J ends lost 1 base and 1 base respectively, with 4 bases between them. The germline V gene encodes CDR1 SQVTM and CDR2 ANQGSEA. CDR3 size: 12 residues. CDR3 in amino acids: CSVEAINYGYTF. DNA of the CDR3: TGCAGCGTTGAAGCGATTAACTATGGCTACACCTTC.

This clonotype was observed at least ten times. The rearrangement uses TRBV7-6 and TRBJ2-2; 8 nucleotides align to TRBD2. Germline V gene data show CDR1 as SGHVS and CDR2 as FNYEAQ. V was clipped by 5 bases and J by 1 base; unmatched bases: 18. This CDR3 is built from 20 residues. In nucleotides, the CDR3 is TGTGCCAGCAGCCCGGGGCTAGCGGGTGACCCCCGGCGGAACACCGGGGAGCTGTTTTTT. Residues: CASSPGLAGDPRRNTGELFF.

This clonotype was counted ten times or more. One end of the junction varies from germline; a read error may be responsible. V is TRBV28 and J is TRBJ1-5; weak D call: TRBD1 (6 bases). From germline, CDR1 is MDHEN and CDR2 SYDVKM. The CDR3 covers 14 residues. The CDR3 loop is CACSLGGGNQPQHF. CDR3 in DNA: TGTGCCTGCAGTTTAGGGGGAGGCAATCAGCCCCAGCATTTT. Full variable domain (rest looked up from reference TRBV28 and TRBJ1-5): DVKVTQSSRYLVKRTGEKVFLECVQDMDHENMFWYRQDPGLGLRLIYFSYDVKMKEKGDIPEGYSVSREKKERFSLILESASTNQTSMYLCACSLGGGNQPQHFGDGTRLSIL.

This clonotype was recorded at least ten times. The V gene is TRBV13, the J gene TRBJ2-1; 12 bases agree with TRBD2. Looked up from germline, CDR1 is PRHDT and CDR2 is FYEKMQ (reference sequence). Trimming took 5 bases from V and 4 from J; bases not matched to a gene: 6. The CDR3 runs to 16 residues. The CDR3 reads CASSQGLAGSYNEQFF. CDR3 nucleotide sequence: TGTGCCAGCAGCCAAGGACTAGCGGGATCTTACAATGAGCAGTTCTTC.

The V call is TRBV4-1, the J call TRBJ1-5, with a weak D call TRBD1 (5 bases). Germline CDR1 is MGHRA and CDR2 is YSYEKL. V dropped 6 bases and J dropped 6 bases, with 18 bases sitting between them. This CDR3 region has 15 residues. The CDR3 here is CASRRTFREGQPQHF. The CDR3 nucleotides are TGCGCCAGCAGGCGCACATTCAGGGAGGGTCAGCCCCAGCATTTT.

The chain couples TRBV10-1 to TRBJ2-3; 12 positions agree with TRBD2. This CDR3 contains 13 residues. Trimming took 4 bases from V and 10 from J; bases not matched to a gene: 3. CDR1 and CDR2 from the germline V gene are WNHNN and SYGVQD (reference sequence). The CDR3 coding sequence is TGCGCCAGCAGTGGGCTAGCGGGAGGGGCGCAGTATTTT. Protein product: CASSGLAGGAQYF.

This clonotype came up many times. V and J are TRBV11-2 and TRBJ2-7; 8 bases are a match to TRBD2. CDR1 and CDR2 from the germline V gene are SGHAT and FQNNGV. Trimming cost V 5 bases and J 2 bases; bases outside gene matches: 11. The CDR3 sequence is 16 residues long. CDR3 region: CASSAARLATAYEQYF. CDR3 coding DNA: TGTGCCAGCAGCGCCGCCCGACTAGCGACAGCCTACGAGCAGTACTTC.

This clonotype was counted only a few times. The chain has TRBV3-1 and TRBJ2-7, with 9 bases aligning to TRBD2. This CDR3 region has 13 residues. The J segment lost 5 bases and the V segment lost 3 bases, leaving 2 bases of the junction unmatched. Germline V gene sequence: CDR1 LGHDT, CDR2 YNNKEL (reference sequence). CDR3 sequence (DNA): TGTGCCAGCAGCCATCGGACTAGCGACGAGCAGTACTTC. Translated, it gives CASSHRTSDEQYF.

This clonotype appeared many times. This chain joins TRBV18 and TRBJ1-1, with 7 nucleotides matching TRBD1. The ends lost 3 bases at V and 0 bases at J; junction bases unmatched: 7. The V gene's germline CDR1 is KGHSH and CDR2 LQKENI. The CDR3 has 16 amino acids. This CDR3 reads CASSPQPRGVNTEAFF. The DNA of the CDR3 is TGTGCCAGCTCACCCCAGCCCAGGGGGGTGAACACTGAAGCTTTCTTT.

There are many counts of this clonotype. This chain connects TRBV6-1 to TRBJ2-7; D unresolved. Trimming removed 6 bases at V and 3 bases at J, with 15 bases between. CDR1 is MNHNS, CDR2 SASEGT, per germline. The CDR3 extends over 14 amino acids. The CDR3 here is CASSTVNVVYEQYF. CDR3 DNA sequence: TGTGCCAGCAGCACAGTTAACGTCGTCTACGAGCAGTACTTC.

Many counts were recorded for this clonotype. V is TRBV11-2 and J is TRBJ2-5; D perhaps matches TRBD2 (6 bases). The ends were cut back, 8 bases at V and 12 bases at J, with 25 bases in the middle. CDR1 and CDR2 from the germline V gene are SGHAT and FQNNGV. The CDR3 is made up of 14 amino acids. The CDR3: CASSNLAKGGGEYF. Written as DNA, the CDR3 is TGTGCCAGCTCTAATCTGGCCAAGGGAGGCGGGGAGTACTTC.

Many counts were recorded for this clonotype. The CDR3 coding sequence is TGTGCCACCAGTGATTTTGATGTTCCTACGCAGTATTTT. This codes for CATSDFDVPTQYF. The rearrangement links TRBV24-1 to TRBJ2-3, with unresolved D. V shed 1 base and J shed 8 bases, with 9 bases lying between them. The CDR3 extends over 13 amino acids. Germline-derived CDR1 and CDR2 are KGHDR and SFDVKD.

In this sample, this clonotype turned up many times. The V gene is TRBV18, the J gene TRBJ1-4; D not certain. Trimming shortened V by 2 bases and J by 4 bases, and 11 bases separated the two germline ends. The CDR3 loop spans 15 amino acids. Germline CDR1 reads KGHSH; CDR2 reads LQKENI. CDR3 amino acids: CASSPGEGVNEKLFF. CDR3 coding DNA: TGTGCCAGCTCACCAGGGGAAGGAGTTAATGAAAAACTGTTTTTT.

This clonotype has a count of ten or more. CDR3 protein: CASSLGFGDMNTEAFF. In DNA form, the CDR3 reads TGTGCCAGCAGCTTAGGGTTCGGGGACATGAACACTGAAGCTTTCTTT. The chain links TRBV7-8 to TRBJ1-1; possible D gene TRBD1, 6 bases. V was clipped by 1 base and J by 0 bases, with 12 bases between them. This CDR3 has 16 amino acids. Germline V CDR1 and CDR2: SGHVS, FQNEAQ.

This clonotype was counted ten times or more. V usage is TRBV6-1 and J usage is TRBJ1-5; the match to TRBD1 covers 7 bases. Unmatched junction bases numbered 18, after V lost 8 bases and J lost 8 bases. CDR3 size: 16 residues. The germline V gene encodes CDR1 MNHNS and CDR2 SASEGT. In DNA, the CDR3 is TGTGCCAGCCAAGACGTACAGGGGCCTATCTTGAAGCCCCAGCATTTT. This sequence encodes CASQDVQGPILKPQHF.

This clonotype was seen at least ten times. This rearrangement joins TRBV28 to TRBJ1-2, with 12 bases matching TRBD1. CDR3 length: 16 residues. V was clipped by 4 bases and J by 7 bases; unmatched bases: 10. CDR1 MDHEN and CDR2 SYDVKM come from the germline V gene. CDR3 loop: CASSSRKGQGAFGYTF. In DNA form, the CDR3 reads TGTGCCAGCAGTTCCCGAAAGGGACAGGGGGCGTTTGGCTACACCTTC.

This clonotype was counted ten times or more. The chain couples TRBV30 to TRBJ1-1; D uncertain. Trimming removed 2 bases at V and 5 bases at J, with 12 bases between. The CDR3 contains 13 residues. CDR1 is GTSNPN and CDR2 is SVGIG in the germline V gene (reference sequence). CDR3 nucleotide sequence: TGTGCCTGGAGTAATGGCCCCGGGACTGAAGCTTTCTTT. The encoded protein is CAWSNGPGTEAFF.

This clonotype appeared a few times. The CDR3 loop is CSARVAGLNTQYF. CDR3 sequence (DNA): TGCAGTGCTAGAGTAGCGGGACTGAATACGCAGTATTTT. This rearrangement joins TRBV20-1 to TRBJ2-3; 8 bases map to TRBD2. CDR3 length: 13 residues. Germline V gene data show CDR1 as DFQATT and CDR2 as SNEGSKA (reference sequence). J lost 7 bases, V lost 1 base, and 4 bases had no gene match.

This clonotype has at least ten counts. This chain connects TRBV20-1 to TRBJ2-5, with 12 positions matching TRBD2. The CDR3 has 17 amino acids. The V segment lost 6 bases and the J segment 4 bases; nucleotides outside the gene matches: 15. Germline CDR1 is DFQATT and CDR2 is SNEGSKA (reference sequence). The CDR3 nucleotides are TGCAGTGCCGCTCGGGCTAGCGGGAGGGCCTTTGGAGAGACCCAGTACTTC. Its protein is CSAARASGRAFGETQYF.

Worth noting for this clonotype: The final CDR3 position lacks the conserved phenylalanine or tryptophan, pointing to a likely read error. V gene TRBV20-1 combines with J gene TRBJ2-1; 9 bases align to TRBD2. Germline CDR1 is DFQATT and CDR2 is SNEGSKA (reference sequence). CDR3 size: 16 residues. V lost 3 bases and J lost 6; bases outside the gene matches: 12. The CDR3, as DNA: TGCAGTGCTAGCCTCCTGACTAGCGGAAATTTCAATGAGCAGTTCCTC. Residues: CSASLLTSGNFNEQFL.

This clonotype was picked up many times. V usage is TRBV12-3 or TRBV12-4 and J usage is TRBJ2-5; tentative D call: TRBD1 (6 bases). The CDR3 loop spans 15 amino acids. Trimming removed 5 bases from V and 5 bases from J, with 18 bases in between. CDR3 DNA: TGTGCCAGCAGTGCCTACCTACAGGGAGAGGAGACCCAGTACTTC. The encoded protein is CASSAYLQGEETQYF.

Concerning this clonotype itself: One junction end disagrees with the germline gene, perhaps due to a read error. This chain links TRBV5-6 with TRBJ2-7; D call uncertain. Germline loops: CDR1 SGHDT, CDR2 YYEEEE. The CDR3 loop spans 12 amino acids. The CDR3 sequence is CTSSRTPYEQYF. The CDR3 region has the DNA TGTACCAGCAGCCGGACCCCCTACGAGCAGTACTTC.

This clonotype has a count of ten or more. In DNA, the CDR3 is TGTGCCAGCAGTTTAAGAGCGGGAGGGGGGACAGATACGCAGTATTTT. Translating it yields CASSLRAGGGTDTQYF. The chain is built from TRBV27 and TRBJ2-3, with 10 positions matching TRBD2. CDR1 and CDR2 (germline): MNHEY, SMNVEV (reference sequence). The CDR3 spans 16 residues. After removal of 2 bases from V and 3 bases from J, the junction contained 5 bases not matched to a gene.

The J gene is TRBJ2-2, the V gene TRBV9; D is uncertain. CDR1 is SGDLS and CDR2 is YYNGEE in the germline V gene. V dropped 3 bases and J dropped 2 bases, with 11 bases sitting between them. CDR3 size: 15 residues. CDR3 amino acids: CASSARYDNTGELFF. DNA of the CDR3: TGTGCCAGCAGCGCCCGGTACGACAACACCGGGGAGCTGTTTTTT.

This clonotype was found a few times. The rearrangement joins TRBV6-1 to TRBJ2-3; weak D call: TRBD2 (5 bases). Between the trimmed V and J ends, which lost 1 base and 2 bases, there was a span of 13 bases. Germline V gene data show CDR1 as MNHNS and CDR2 as SASEGT. CDR3 length equals 16 residues. DNA for the CDR3: TGTGCCAGCAGTGAAGGGACTCTATATTACACAGATACGCAGTATTTT. Its translation: CASSEGTLYYTDTQYF.

The table lists this clonotype with many counts. J is TRBJ2-7 and V is TRBV7-9, with unresolved D. Germline CDR1 SEHNR, CDR2 FQNEAQ (reference sequence). Trimming shortened V by 1 base and J by 7 bases, and 14 bases separated the two germline ends. The CDR3 spans 14 residues. This CDR3 is CASSLEVVVGEQYF. The CDR3 nucleotides read TGTGCCAGCAGCTTAGAGGTGGTTGTGGGGGAGCAGTACTTC.

This clonotype was counted many times. The chain carries TRBV5-6 and TRBJ2-3; D gene uncertain. Trimming took off 4 bases at V and 4 bases at J, with 10 bases between the two ends. CDR1 is SGHDT, CDR2 YYEEEE, per germline. The CDR3 loop spans 13 amino acids. CDR3 sequence (DNA): TGTGCCAGCAGCAATGGTTGGGCAGATACGCAGTATTTT. The encoded protein is CASSNGWADTQYF.

This chain joins TRBV4-1 and TRBJ2-2, with D perhaps being TRBD1 or TRBD2 (6 bases each). Germline assignment: CDR1 MGHRA and CDR2 YSYEKL. Trimming stripped 6 bases from V and 5 bases from J, with 10 bases between. The CDR3 extends over 13 amino acids. CDR3 in amino acids: CASRQGLTGELFF. In DNA form, the CDR3 reads TGCGCCAGCAGACAGGGACTGACCGGGGAGCTGTTTTTT.

In this sample, this clonotype turned up many times. The genes are TRBV18 and TRBJ1-1; TRBD1 might be the D (6 bases). The length of the CDR3 is 14 residues. V shed 2 bases and J shed 1 base, with 8 bases lying between them. Germline-derived CDR1 and CDR2 are KGHSH and LQKENI. CDR3 sequence: CASSPGQPNTEAFF. In DNA, the CDR3 is TGTGCCAGCTCACCAGGACAGCCGAACACTGAAGCTTTCTTT.

This clonotype has at least ten counts. This chain links TRBV30 with TRBJ2-5; 14 nucleotides align to TRBD2. With V trimmed by 4 bases and J by 0 bases, 4 bases remained unmatched. CDR3 size: 16 residues. Looked up from germline, CDR1 is GTSNPN and CDR2 is SVGIG (reference sequence). The CDR3 protein is CAWTGLAGAHQETQYF. CDR3 DNA sequence: TGTGCCTGGACGGGACTAGCGGGAGCGCACCAAGAGACCCAGTACTTC.

This clonotype was recorded at least ten times. This chain links TRBV20-1 with TRBJ1-2; TRBD1 matches 9 bases. This CDR3 has 14 residues. The ends lost 3 bases at V and 6 bases at J; junction bases unmatched: 8. CDR1 is DFQATT, CDR2 SNEGSKA, per germline (reference sequence). CDR3 nucleotides: TGCAGTGCTAGGGACTCGGGACAGGGCGATGGCTACACCTTC. Protein: CSARDSGQGDGYTF.

In its sample, this clonotype was seen many times. The gene calls are TRBV7-3 and TRBJ2-1, with D possibly TRBD2 on 6 matching bases. CDR3 length equals 15 residues. Germline assignment: CDR1 SGHTA and CDR2 FQGTGA. V was clipped by 2 bases and J by 12 bases, with 20 bases between them. The CDR3, as DNA: TGTGCCAGCAGCTTAGGGGGGTCCCGAACGGATAGGCAGTTCTTC. It is translated as CASSLGGSRTDRQFF. The whole variable domain, filled in from reference TRBV7-3 and TRBJ2-1, reads GAGVSQTPSNKVTEKGKYVELRCDPISGHTALYWYRQSLGQGPEFLIYFQGTGAADDSGLPNDRFFAVRPEGSVSTLKIQRTERGDSAVYLCASSLGGSRTDRQFFGPGTRLTVL.